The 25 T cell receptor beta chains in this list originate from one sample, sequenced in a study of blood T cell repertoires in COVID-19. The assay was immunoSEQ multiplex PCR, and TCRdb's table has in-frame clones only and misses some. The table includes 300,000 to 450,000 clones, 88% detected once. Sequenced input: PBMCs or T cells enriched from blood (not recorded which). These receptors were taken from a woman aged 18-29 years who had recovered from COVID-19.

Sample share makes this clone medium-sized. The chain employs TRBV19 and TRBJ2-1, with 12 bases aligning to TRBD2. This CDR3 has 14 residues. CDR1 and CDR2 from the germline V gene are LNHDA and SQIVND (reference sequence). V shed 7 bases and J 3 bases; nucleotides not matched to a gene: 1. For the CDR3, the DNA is TGTGCCAGTACTAGCGGGGGGGACTACAATGAGCAGTTCTTC. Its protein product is CASTSGGDYNEQFF.

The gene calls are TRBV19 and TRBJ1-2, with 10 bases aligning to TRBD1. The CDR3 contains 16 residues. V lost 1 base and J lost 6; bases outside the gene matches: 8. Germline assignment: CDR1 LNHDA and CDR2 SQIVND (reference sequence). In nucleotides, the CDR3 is TGTGCCAGTAGTATAGCGTGGACAGGGGGATTGGATGGCTACACCTTC. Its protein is CASSIAWTGGLDGYTF.

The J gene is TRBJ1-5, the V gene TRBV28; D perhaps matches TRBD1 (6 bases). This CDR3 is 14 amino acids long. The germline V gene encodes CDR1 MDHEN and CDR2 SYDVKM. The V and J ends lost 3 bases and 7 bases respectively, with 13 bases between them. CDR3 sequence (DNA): TGTGCCAGCAGTTTGGGGCAGGGGACCCAGCCCCAGCATTTT. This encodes CASSLGQGTQPQHF. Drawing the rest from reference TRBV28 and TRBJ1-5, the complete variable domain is DVKVTQSSRYLVKRTGEKVFLECVQDMDHENMFWYRQDPGLGLRLIYFSYDVKMKEKGDIPEGYSVSREKKERFSLILESASTNQTSMYLCASSLGQGTQPQHFGDGTRLSIL.

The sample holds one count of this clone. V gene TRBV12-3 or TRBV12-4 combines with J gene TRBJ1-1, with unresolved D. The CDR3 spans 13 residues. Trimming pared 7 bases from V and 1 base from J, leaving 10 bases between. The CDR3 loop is CASIFRGNTEAFF. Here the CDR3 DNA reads TGTGCCAGCATATTCCGGGGGAACACTGAAGCTTTCTTT.

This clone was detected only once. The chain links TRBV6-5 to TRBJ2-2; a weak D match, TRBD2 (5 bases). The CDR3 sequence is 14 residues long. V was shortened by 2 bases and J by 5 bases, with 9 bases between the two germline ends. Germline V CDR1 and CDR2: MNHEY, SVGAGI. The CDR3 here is CASSYVRGTGELFF. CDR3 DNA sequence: TGTGCCAGCAGTTACGTCCGGGGTACCGGGGAGCTGTTTTTT.

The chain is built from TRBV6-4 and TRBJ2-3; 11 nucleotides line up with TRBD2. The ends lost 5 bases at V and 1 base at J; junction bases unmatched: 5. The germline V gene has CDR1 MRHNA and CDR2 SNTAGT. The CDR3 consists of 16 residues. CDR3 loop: CASSPKLAGGTDTQYF. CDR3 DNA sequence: TGTGCCAGCAGTCCTAAACTAGCGGGGGGCACAGATACGCAGTATTTT.

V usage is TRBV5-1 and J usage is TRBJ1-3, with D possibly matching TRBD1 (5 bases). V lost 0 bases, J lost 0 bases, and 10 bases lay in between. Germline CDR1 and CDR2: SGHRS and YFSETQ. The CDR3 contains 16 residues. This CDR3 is CASSLGQRSSGNTIYF. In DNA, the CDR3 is TGCGCCAGCAGCTTGGGACAGCGATCCTCTGGAAACACCATATATTTT.

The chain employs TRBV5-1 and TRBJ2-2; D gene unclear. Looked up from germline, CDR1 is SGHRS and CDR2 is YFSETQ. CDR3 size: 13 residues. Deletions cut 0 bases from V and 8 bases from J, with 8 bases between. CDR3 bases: TGCGCCAGCAGCTTGGGGGCGCGAGGGGAGCTGTTTTTT. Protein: CASSLGARGELFF.

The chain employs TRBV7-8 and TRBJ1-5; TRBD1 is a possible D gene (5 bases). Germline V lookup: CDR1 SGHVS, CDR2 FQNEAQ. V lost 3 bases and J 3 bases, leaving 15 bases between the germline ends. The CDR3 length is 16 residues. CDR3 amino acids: CASSLGGGPLNQPQHF. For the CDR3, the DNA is TGTGCCAGCAGCTTGGGGGGTGGACCCCTCAATCAGCCCCAGCATTTT.

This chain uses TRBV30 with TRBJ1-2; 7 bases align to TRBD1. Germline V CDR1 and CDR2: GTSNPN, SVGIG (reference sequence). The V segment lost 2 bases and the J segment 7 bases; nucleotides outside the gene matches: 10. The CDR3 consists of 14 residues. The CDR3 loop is CAWSKNRGVVGYTF. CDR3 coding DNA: TGTGCCTGGAGTAAAAACAGGGGAGTTGTTGGCTACACCTTC. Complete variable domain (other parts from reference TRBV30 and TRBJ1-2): SQTIHQWPATLVQPVGSPLSLECTVEGTSNPNLYWYRQAAGRGLQLLFYSVGIGQISSEVPQNLSASRPQDRQFILSSKKLLLSDSGFYLCAWSKNRGVVGYTFGSGTRLTVV.

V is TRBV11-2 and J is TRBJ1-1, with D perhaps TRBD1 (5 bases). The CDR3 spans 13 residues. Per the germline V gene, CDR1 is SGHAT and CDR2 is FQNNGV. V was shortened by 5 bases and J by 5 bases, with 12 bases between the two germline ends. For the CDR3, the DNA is TGTGCCAGCAGCGCGAGCAGGGATACTGAAGCTTTCTTT. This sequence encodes CASSASRDTEAFF.

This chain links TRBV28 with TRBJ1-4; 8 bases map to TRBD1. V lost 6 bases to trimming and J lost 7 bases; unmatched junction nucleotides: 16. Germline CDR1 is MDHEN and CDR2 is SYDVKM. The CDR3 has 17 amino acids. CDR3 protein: CASSDRYPGGLGEKLFF. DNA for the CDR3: TGTGCCAGCAGCGATAGATATCCAGGGGGCTTAGGTGAAAAACTGTTTTTT.

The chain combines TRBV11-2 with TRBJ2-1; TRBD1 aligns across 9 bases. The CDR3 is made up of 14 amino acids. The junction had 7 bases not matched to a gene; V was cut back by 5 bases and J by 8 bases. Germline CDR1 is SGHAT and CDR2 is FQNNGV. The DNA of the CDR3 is TGTGCCAGCAGCCCGGCGGACAGGGGCGATGAGCAGTTCTTC. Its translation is CASSPADRGDEQFF. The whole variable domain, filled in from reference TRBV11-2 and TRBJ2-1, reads EAGVAQSPRYKIIEKRQSVAFWCNPISGHATLYWYQQILGQGPKLLIQFQNNGVVDDSQLPKDRFSAERLKGVDSTLKIQPAKLEDSAVYLCASSPADRGDEQFFGPGTRLTVL.

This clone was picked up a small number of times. CDR3 region: CASSLKSQGHEQFF. The CDR3 DNA reads as TGTGCCAGCAGCTTAAAGTCACAGGGCCATGAGCAGTTCTTC. This chain links TRBV7-3 with TRBJ2-1; a possible D gene is TRBD1 (6 bases). Germline V gene sequence: CDR1 SGHTA, CDR2 FQGTGA. This CDR3 is built from 14 residues. The V gene lost 1 base and the J gene lost 8 bases, with 12 bases spanning the gap.

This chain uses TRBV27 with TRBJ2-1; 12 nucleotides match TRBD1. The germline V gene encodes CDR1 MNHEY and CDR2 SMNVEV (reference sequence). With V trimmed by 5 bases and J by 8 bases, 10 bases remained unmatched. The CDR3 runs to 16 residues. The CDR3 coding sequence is TGTGCCAGCAGTCCACCCGGGACAGGGGGCATCGATGAGCAGTTCTTC. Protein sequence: CASSPPGTGGIDEQFF.

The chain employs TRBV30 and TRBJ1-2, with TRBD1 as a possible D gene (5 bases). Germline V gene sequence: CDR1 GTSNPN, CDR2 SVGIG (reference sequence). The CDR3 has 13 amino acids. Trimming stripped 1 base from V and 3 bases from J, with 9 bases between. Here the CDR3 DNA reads TGTGCCTGGAGTGACGGGGGATACTATGGCTACACCTTC. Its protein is CAWSDGGYYGYTF.

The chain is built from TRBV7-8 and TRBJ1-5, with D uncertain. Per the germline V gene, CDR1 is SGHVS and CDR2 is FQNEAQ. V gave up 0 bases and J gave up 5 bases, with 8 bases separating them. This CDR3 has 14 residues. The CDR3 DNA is TGTGCCAGCAGCTTAGCGTCCACTGATCAGCCCCAGCATTTT. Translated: CASSLASTDQPQHF.

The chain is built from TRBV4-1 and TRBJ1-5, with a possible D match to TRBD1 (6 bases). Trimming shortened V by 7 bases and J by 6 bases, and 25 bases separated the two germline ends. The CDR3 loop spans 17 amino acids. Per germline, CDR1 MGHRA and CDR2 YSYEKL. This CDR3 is CASTELFRGSAGQPQHF. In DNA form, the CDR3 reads TGCGCCAGCACCGAATTATTCAGGGGCTCGGCGGGTCAGCCCCAGCATTTT.

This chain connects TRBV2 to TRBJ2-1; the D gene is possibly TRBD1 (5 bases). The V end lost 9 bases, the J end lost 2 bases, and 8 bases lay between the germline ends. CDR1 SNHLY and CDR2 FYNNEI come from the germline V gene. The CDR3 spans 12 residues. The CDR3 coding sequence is TGTGCCAGGGGGCTACCCTACAATGAGCAGTTCTTC. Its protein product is CARGLPYNEQFF.

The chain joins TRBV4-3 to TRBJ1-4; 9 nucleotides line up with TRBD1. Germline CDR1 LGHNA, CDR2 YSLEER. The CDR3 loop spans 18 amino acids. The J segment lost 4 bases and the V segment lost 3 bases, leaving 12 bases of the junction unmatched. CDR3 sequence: CASSQQVDRGLGNEKLFF. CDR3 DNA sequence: TGCGCCAGCAGCCAGCAGGTGGACAGGGGTTTAGGTAATGAAAAACTGTTTTTT.

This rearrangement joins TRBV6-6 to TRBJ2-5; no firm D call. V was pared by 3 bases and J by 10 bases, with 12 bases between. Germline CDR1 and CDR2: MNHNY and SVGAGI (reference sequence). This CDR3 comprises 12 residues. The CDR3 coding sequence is TGTGCCAGCAGTTATCCCCCTGGCGGCCAGTACTTC. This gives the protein CASSYPPGGQYF.

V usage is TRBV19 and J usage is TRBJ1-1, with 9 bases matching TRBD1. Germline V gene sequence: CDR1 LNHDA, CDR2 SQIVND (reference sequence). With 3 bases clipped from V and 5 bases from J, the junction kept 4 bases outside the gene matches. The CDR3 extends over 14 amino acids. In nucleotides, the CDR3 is TGTGCCAGTAGTATCGGGACAGGGACAACTGAAGCTTTCTTT. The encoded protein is CASSIGTGTTEAFF.

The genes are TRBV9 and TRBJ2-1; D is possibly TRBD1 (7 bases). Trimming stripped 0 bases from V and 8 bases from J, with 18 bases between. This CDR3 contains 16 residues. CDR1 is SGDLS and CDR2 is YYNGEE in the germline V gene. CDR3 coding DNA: TGTGCCAGCAGCGTAGTCGGCTTGGAGGGGGCGGATGAGCAGTTCTTC. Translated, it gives CASSVVGLEGADEQFF.

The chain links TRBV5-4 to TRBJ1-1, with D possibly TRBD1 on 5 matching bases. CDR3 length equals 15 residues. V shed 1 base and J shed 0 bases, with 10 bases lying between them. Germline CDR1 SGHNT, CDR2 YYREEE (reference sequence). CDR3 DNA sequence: TGTGCCAGCAGCTTGAGGCAGGGCGTGAACACTGAAGCTTTCTTT. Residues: CASSLRQGVNTEAFF.

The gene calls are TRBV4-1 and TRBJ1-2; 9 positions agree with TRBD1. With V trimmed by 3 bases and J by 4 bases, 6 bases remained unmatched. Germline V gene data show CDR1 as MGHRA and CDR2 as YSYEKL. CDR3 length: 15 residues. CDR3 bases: TGCGCCAGCAGCCACCCGGGACAGGGAATCTATGGCTACACCTTC. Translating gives CASSHPGQGIYGYTF.